The 4 T cell receptor beta chains listed next were all sequenced from one sample in a study of cytomegalovirus exposure and HLA in healthy donors. With 60 Vbeta and 13 Jbeta primers, the PCR was carried out. Sequencing was performed with immunoSEQ multiplex PCR; in TCRdb, only in-frame clones are kept and a portion is missing. The sample totals some 110,000 clones. Sample: PBMCs. The receptor source for this set is a man aged 25-45 years in good health and CMV-seronegative.

The chain uses TRBV5-1 and TRBJ2-1; 9 bases align to TRBD1. Per the germline V gene, CDR1 is SGHRS and CDR2 is YFSETQ. The junction had 5 bases not matched to a gene; V was cut back by 5 bases and J by 5 bases. The CDR3 is 14 amino acids. The CDR3 sequence: CASSPQGADNEQFF. The CDR3 DNA reads as TGCGCCAGCAGTCCACAGGGGGCCGACAATGAGCAGTTCTTC.

The rearrangement uses TRBV11-2 and TRBJ2-5; the D gene is possibly TRBD2 (6 bases). CDR1 is SGHAT, CDR2 FQNNGV, per germline. The ends were cut back, 1 base at V and 6 bases at J, with 9 bases in the middle. This CDR3 spans 13 amino acids. CDR3 sequence reads: CASSLVGGKTQYF. In nucleotides, the CDR3 is TGTGCCAGCAGCTTAGTCGGGGGAAAGACCCAGTACTTC. The full variable domain, in which reference TRBV11-2 and TRBJ2-5 provide the parts outside the CDR3, is EAGVAQSPRYKIIEKRQSVAFWCNPISGHATLYWYQQILGQGPKLLIQFQNNGVVDDSQLPKDRFSAERLKGVDSTLKIQPAKLEDSAVYLCASSLVGGKTQYFGPGTRLLVL.

The chain links TRBV18 to TRBJ1-1; D gene unclear. This CDR3 has 15 amino acids. Trimming removed 6 bases from V and 3 bases from J, with 17 bases in between. Per the germline V gene, CDR1 is KGHSH and CDR2 is LQKENI. For the CDR3, the DNA is TGTGCCAGCTCGCCGGCGGAGGTGGGGTACACTGAAGCTTTCTTT. Protein: CASSPAEVGYTEAFF.

The V and J genes are TRBV19 and TRBJ1-2; 8 nucleotides agree with TRBD1. The CDR3 extends over 14 amino acids. Looked up from germline, CDR1 is LNHDA and CDR2 is SQIVND (reference sequence). V shed 2 bases, J shed 5 bases, and the junction held 4 bases outside the gene matches. The CDR3 DNA reads as TGTGCCAGTAGTATACAGGGGGCTTGGTATGGCTACACCTTC. Translated, it gives CASSIQGAWYGYTF. Drawing the rest from reference TRBV19 and TRBJ1-2, the complete variable domain is DGGITQSPKYLFRKEGQNVTLSCEQNLNHDAMYWYRQDPGQGLRLIYYSQIVNDFQKGDIAEGYSVSREKKESFPLTVTSAQKNPTAFYLCASSIQGAWYGYTFGSGTRLTVV.